The following is a TCR beta chain sequence with its context. CD45RO-negative, CCR7-positively selected cells formed the naive CD8 fraction, excluding terminally differentiated effector memory CD45RA+ cells. The source of the sample is a study of shared clonotypes between healthy human individuals. On the study more broadly: Donor ages ranged 18 to 49 years: two women, three men.

Repertoires were generated with immunoSEQ multiplex PCR, while TCRdb's copy carries only in-frame clones and drops some. The table includes around 1.9 million clones, over 85% detected once. This CDR3 has 16 residues. The ends lost 3 bases at V and 3 bases at J; junction bases unmatched: 7. Germline loops: CDR1 LGHNT, CDR2 FRNRAP. Specimen: naive CD8+ T cells from PBMCs. The receptor was isolated from a man between 18 and 29 years old in good health. Some clones in this sample may be carry-over from other donors' samples. The V call is TRBV12-5, the J call TRBJ2-5; 10 bases agree with TRBD2. The DNA for the CDR3 is TGTGCTAGTGGTTTTACGGCTAGCGGGGGCAAAGAGACCCAGTACTTC. Translating it yields CASGFTASGGKETQYF.